The rows below give T cell receptor beta chains drawn from one sample of a study of blood T cell repertoires in COVID-19. The repertoire was sequenced with immunoSEQ multiplex PCR; TCRdb's copy has only in-frame clones and lacks some. In the table there are approximately 670,000 clones, 85% to 90% of which are singletons. The sequenced sample was peripheral blood. These receptor sequences come from a woman younger than 30 with acute or convalescent COVID-19. Each CDR3 is given without its conserved first and last residue. Only part of the rows carry a size: once, few, many, or a class if the clone is expanded.

TRBV2 NA ASSEARLGDTEAF
TRBV6-2/TRBV6-3 NA ASSRGWGNTDTQY
TRBV27 NA ASSRGDYGYT
TRBV2 NA ASSGTGRWAKNIQY
TRBV29-1 NA SVEGQGAPGELF
TRBV14 NA ASSLSRWQGIPSYEQY
TRBV4-1 NA ASSLTGGRTEAF
TRBV29-1 NA SAETGENYGYT
TRBV12-3/TRBV12-4 NA ASTPGQEQY
TRBV30 once AWSGWGEAF
TRBV30 once AWGTGGADGYT
TRBV5-1 NA ASSRGRVARSSQETQY
TRBV5-5 NA ASSLAGTGLLGANVLT
TRBV5-1 NA ASSAADSKKQY
TRBV9 NA ASSPPVGQEVLGYT
TRBV11-3 NA ASSPGDSYEQY
TRBV27 NA ASSTSGTGNSPLH
TRBV4-2 NA ASSQDGVGLAYEQY
TRBV3-1/TRBV3-2 NA ASSLVGGDTEAF
TRBV28 NA ASTPLRTVLYEQY
TRBV29-1 NA SVGVGARSNYGYT
TRBV4-3 NA ASSQGVVAAGGRGTQY
TRBV19 NA ASSYNTGVAKLF
TRBV7-3 NA ASSLRASGVQDTQY
TRBV18 NA ASSPWGGPDRLNTEAF
TRBV19 NA ASRALAADTQY
TRBV15 once ATSLAVGQPQH
TRBV6-5 NA ASSLGLPTNEKLF
TRBV11-2 NA ATSDSEAF
TRBV12-5 NA ASGFPTGGNYGYT
TRBV4-2 NA ASSQGGNGSPLH
TRBV6-5 NA ASRTTGENTEAF
TRBV6-1 NA ASSEGSGNEQF
TRBV5-6 NA ASSLVSAGGPWNEQF
TRBV14 NA ASSQQGGDQPQH
TRBV6-5 NA ASRPRDRGADTQY
TRBV27 NA ASSDRNRGLAHGYT